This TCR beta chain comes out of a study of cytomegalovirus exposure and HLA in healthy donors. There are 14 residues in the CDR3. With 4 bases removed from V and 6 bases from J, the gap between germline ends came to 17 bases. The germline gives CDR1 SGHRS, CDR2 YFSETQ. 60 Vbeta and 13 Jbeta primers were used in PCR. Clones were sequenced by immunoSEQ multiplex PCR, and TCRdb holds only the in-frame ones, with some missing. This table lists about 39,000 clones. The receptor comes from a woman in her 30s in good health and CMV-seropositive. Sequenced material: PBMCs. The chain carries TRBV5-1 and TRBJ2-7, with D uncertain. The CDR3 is CASSPIQTNGEQYF. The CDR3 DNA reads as TGCGCCAGCAGCCCCATCCAAACCAACGGCGAGCAGTACTTC.